These 27 T cell receptor beta chains were all obtained from the same sample, sequenced in a study of blood T cell repertoires in COVID-19. Generated by immunoSEQ multiplex PCR, the TCRdb table keeps only in-frame clones and is missing some. The repertoire holds about 270,000 clones, with over 75% as singletons. Sequenced sample: PBMCs or T cells enriched from blood (not recorded which). The receptors originated from a woman aged 45-65 years with acute COVID-19.

The chain links TRBV6-6 to TRBJ2-3; TRBD2 is a possible D gene (7 bases). Germline V gene data show CDR1 as MNHNY and CDR2 as SVGAGI (reference sequence). Trimming removed 11 bases at V and 6 bases at J, with 15 bases between. CDR3 length equals 12 residues. Written as DNA, the CDR3 is TGTGCCTCCGAGGGGGGAGGGGATACGCAGTATTTT. Translation gives CASEGGGDTQYF.

V is TRBV29-1 and J is TRBJ1-4, with no clear D. The CDR3 contains 14 residues. Germline loops: CDR1 SQVTM, CDR2 ANQGSEA. V lost 7 bases, J lost 4 bases, and 16 bases lay in between. The chain's CDR3 is CSGREGWGNEKLFF. DNA of the CDR3: TGCAGCGGGCGAGAGGGTTGGGGTAATGAAAAACTGTTTTTT.

This chain joins TRBV15 and TRBJ1-1; D gene uncertain. The germline gives CDR1 LNHNV, CDR2 YYDKDF (reference sequence). This CDR3 has 17 amino acids. The V and J ends lost 0 bases and 2 bases respectively, with 16 bases between them. The DNA of the CDR3 is TGTGCCACCAGCAGAGACCTTCTCGGACTTGGAAACACTGAAGCTTTCTTT. Residues: CATSRDLLGLGNTEAFF. Full variable domain (missing parts from reference TRBV15 and TRBJ1-1): DAMVIQNPRYQVTQFGKPVTLSCSQTLNHNVMYWYQQKSSQAPKLLFHYYDKDFNNEADTPDNFQSRRPNTSFCFLDIRSPGLGDTAMYLCATSRDLLGLGNTEAFFGQGTRLTVV.

J is TRBJ1-1 and V is TRBV30, with no clear D. Germline values: CDR1 GTSNPN, CDR2 SVGIG (reference sequence). V was clipped by 2 bases and J by 1 base, with 8 bases between them. This CDR3 is 13 amino acids long. CDR3 amino acids: CAWSTLTNTEAFF. The DNA of the CDR3 is TGTGCCTGGAGTACTTTAACGAACACTGAAGCTTTCTTT. The entire variable domain, with the rest obtained from reference TRBV30 and TRBJ1-1, is as follows: SQTIHQWPATLVQPVGSPLSLECTVEGTSNPNLYWYRQAAGRGLQLLFYSVGIGQISSEVPQNLSASRPQDRQFILSSKKLLLSDSGFYLCAWSTLTNTEAFFGQGTRLTVV.

This chain joins TRBV4-1 and TRBJ1-2; D unresolved. V shed 0 bases and J shed 5 bases, with 16 bases lying between them. This CDR3 region has 16 residues. CDR1 and CDR2 (germline): MGHRA, YSYEKL. The CDR3 here is CASSQDRSGVGYGYTF. DNA for the CDR3: TGCGCCAGCAGCCAAGATAGGTCCGGGGTGGGGTATGGCTACACCTTC.

This chain joins TRBV5-1 and TRBJ1-1; TRBD1 aligns across 10 bases. V lost 3 bases and J lost 7; bases outside the gene matches: 9. The germline V gene encodes CDR1 SGHRS and CDR2 YFSETQ. The CDR3 runs to 15 residues. The CDR3 nucleotides are TGCGCCAGCAGCTCTACCGGGACAGGGGATCTTGAAGCTTTCTTT. This translates into CASSSTGTGDLEAFF.

The chain recombines TRBV6-5 with TRBJ1-1, with D uncertain. The germline CDR1 and CDR2 sequences are MNHEY and SVGAGI. Trimming pared 7 bases from V and 0 bases from J, leaving 9 bases between. The CDR3 extends over 13 amino acids. Here the CDR3 reads CASIPTVNTEAFF. CDR3 nucleotide sequence: TGTGCCAGCATCCCCACAGTGAACACTGAAGCTTTCTTT.

The chain recombines TRBV15 with TRBJ1-4, with D uncertain. Germline lookup yields CDR1 LNHNV and CDR2 YYDKDF (reference sequence). V lost 1 base and J 0 bases, leaving 9 bases between the germline ends. The CDR3 sequence is 16 residues long. The CDR3 nucleotides are TGTGCCACCAGCAGAGGGGCAGCTGCAACTAATGAAAAACTGTTTTTT. Its protein product is CATSRGAAATNEKLFF.

The rearrangement links TRBV7-9 to TRBJ2-1, with TRBD2 identical over 13 bases. CDR3 length: 14 residues. V dropped 5 bases and J dropped 8; count of bases not matched to a gene: 3. The V gene's germline CDR1 is SEHNR and CDR2 FQNEAQ (reference sequence). The CDR3 protein is CASSLGTSGDEQFF. Written as DNA, the CDR3 is TGTGCCAGCAGCCTCGGGACTAGCGGGGATGAGCAGTTCTTC. Complete variable domain (other parts from reference TRBV7-9 and TRBJ2-1): DTGVSQNPRHKITKRGQNVTFRCDPISEHNRLYWYRQTLGQGPEFLTYFQNEAQLEKSRLLSDRFSAERPKGSFSTLEIQRTEQGDSAMYLCASSLGTSGDEQFFGPGTRLTVL.

V is TRBV9 and J is TRBJ1-2; D is perhaps TRBD1 (6 bases). The CDR3 sequence is 13 residues long. Germline assignment: CDR1 SGDLS and CDR2 YYNGEE. V dropped 6 bases and J dropped 5 bases, with 14 bases sitting between them. In DNA form, the CDR3 reads TGTGCCAGCACCCCACAGGGCGGTTATGGCTACACCTTC. This sequence encodes CASTPQGGYGYTF.

The CDR3 bases are TGTGCCATCAGTGCAAATTTACAAAATGGCTACACCTTC. Translation: CAISANLQNGYTF. This sequence joins TRBV10-3 and TRBJ1-2, with D unclear. The V gene lost 4 bases and the J gene lost 6 bases, with 12 bases spanning the gap. CDR3 size: 13 residues. Germline-derived CDR1 and CDR2 are ENHRY and SYGVKD.

A remark on this clone: A much larger clone sits a single nucleotide away, making a read error possible. This chain's CDR3 is CASSLTDSYGYTF. The CDR3 bases are TGTGCCAGCAGCTTAACAGACAGCTATGGCTACACCTTC. The rearrangement uses TRBV11-2 and TRBJ1-2, with a weak D call TRBD1 (5 bases). The V end lost 2 bases, the J end lost 4 bases, and 8 bases lay between the germline ends. The CDR3 runs 13 residues. CDR1 is SGHAT and CDR2 is FQNNGV in the germline V gene.

This clone was picked up a small number of times. The chain's CDR3 is CASSQEGRTAGEKLFF. The DNA of the CDR3 is TGCGCCAGCAGCCAAGAGGGAAGGACAGCCGGAGAAAAACTGTTTTTT. The chain joins TRBV4-1 to TRBJ1-4, with TRBD1 as a possible D gene (6 bases). The CDR3 is made up of 16 amino acids. Germline CDR1 and CDR2: MGHRA and YSYEKL. Trimming left V 0 bases short and J 8 bases short, with 16 bases between.

V and J are TRBV6-5 and TRBJ2-1; 10 nucleotides line up with TRBD2. This CDR3 region has 15 residues. Per germline, CDR1 MNHEY and CDR2 SVGAGI. V lost 6 bases and J lost 9; bases outside the gene matches: 11. Written as DNA, the CDR3 is TGTGCCAGCAGCCCGACGCCGGGACTAGCGAGTGAGCAGTTCTTC. This sequence encodes CASSPTPGLASEQFF.

J is TRBJ1-6 and V is TRBV5-4; 7 nucleotides line up with TRBD1. Germline CDR1 reads SGHNT; CDR2 reads YYREEE (reference sequence). J gave up 8 bases and V 4 bases, and 6 bases lay outside the gene matches. This CDR3 comprises 14 residues. The CDR3 DNA reads TGTGCCAGCAGCCCGGGACAGAAGTATTCACCCCTCCACTTT. It specifies CASSPGQKYSPLHF.

The V gene is TRBV5-1, the J gene TRBJ2-7, with 8 bases matching TRBD1. The trim removed 0 bases at V and 0 bases at J, leaving 8 bases unmatched. The germline gives CDR1 SGHRS, CDR2 YFSETQ. CDR3 length: 17 residues. This chain's CDR3 is CASSLDLLTGASYEQYF. CDR3 coding DNA: TGCGCCAGCAGCTTGGACCTTCTGACAGGGGCCTCCTACGAGCAGTACTTC.

J is TRBJ1-1 and V is TRBV6-5; no clear D. In germline, CDR1 is MNHEY, CDR2 SVGAGI. V lost 6 bases and J lost 1, with 9 bases in between. This CDR3 contains 13 residues. CDR3 region: CASRKLENTEAFF. DNA of the CDR3: TGTGCCAGCAGGAAGCTAGAGAACACTGAAGCTTTCTTT.

The chain uses TRBV14 and TRBJ1-6; D ambiguous. V was shortened by 4 bases and J by 7 bases, with 11 bases between the two germline ends. This CDR3 is 14 amino acids long. Germline lookup yields CDR1 SGHDN and CDR2 FVKESK. This CDR3 reads CASSLLLRNSPLHF. CDR3 nucleotide sequence: TGTGCCAGCAGCCTGCTTCTCAGGAATTCACCCCTCCACTTT.

The chain links TRBV14 to TRBJ2-7; 9 nucleotides agree with TRBD2. Germline CDR1 and CDR2: SGHDN and FVKESK. Trimming took 4 bases from V and 5 from J; bases not matched to a gene: 3. This CDR3 has 13 amino acids. The CDR3 sequence is CASSLAGVDEQYF. In DNA form, the CDR3 reads TGTGCCAGCAGCCTAGCGGGGGTAGACGAGCAGTACTTC.

This chain uses TRBV5-1 with TRBJ1-4; TRBD1 is a possible D gene (6 bases). V dropped 5 bases and J dropped 7 bases, with 15 bases sitting between them. The CDR3 spans 14 residues. Germline V CDR1 and CDR2: SGHRS, YFSETQ. CDR3 DNA: TGCGCCAGCAGTCCCCCAGGGGTGGCTGAAAAACTGTTTTTT. Amino acids: CASSPPGVAEKLFF.

This chain joins TRBV27 and TRBJ2-2; TRBD2 matches at 7 bases. Germline lookup yields CDR1 MNHEY and CDR2 SMNVEV (reference sequence). With 8 bases clipped from V and 5 bases from J, the junction kept 20 bases outside the gene matches. The CDR3 is 18 amino acids. The CDR3: CASSPVGGDLRGTGELFF. The CDR3 DNA follows: TGTGCCAGCTCTCCCGTGGGAGGGGATCTGCGGGGGACCGGGGAGCTGTTTTTT.

This clone appeared a single time. This chain uses TRBV18 with TRBJ2-2; tentative D call: TRBD1 (5 bases). Trimming stripped 0 bases from V and 0 bases from J, with 11 bases between. CDR1 is KGHSH, CDR2 LQKENI, per germline. The CDR3 has 17 amino acids. CDR3 sequence (DNA): TGTGCCAGCTCACCACCGAATCCAGGGCCGAACACCGGGGAGCTGTTTTTT. The encoded protein is CASSPPNPGPNTGELFF. Variable domain in full (rest from reference TRBV18 and TRBJ2-2): NAGVMQNPRHLVRRRGQEARLRCSPMKGHSHVYWYRQLPEEGLKFMVYLQKENIIDESGMPKERFSAEFPKEGPSILRIQQVVRGDSAAYFCASSPPNPGPNTGELFFGEGSRLTVL.

The V and J genes are TRBV14 and TRBJ2-5, with D possibly TRBD1 on 6 matching bases. V dropped 3 bases and J dropped 5 bases, with 13 bases sitting between them. This CDR3 has 14 amino acids. Per the germline V gene, CDR1 is SGHDN and CDR2 is FVKESK. Here the CDR3 DNA reads TGTGCCAGCAGCCATCCGGACAGCCGGGAGACCCAGTACTTC. It yields the protein CASSHPDSRETQYF. Variable domain in full (rest from reference TRBV14 and TRBJ2-5): EAGVTQFPSHSVIEKGQTVTLRCDPISGHDNLYWYRRVMGKEIKFLLHFVKESKQDESGMPNNRFLAERTGGTYSTLKVQPAELEDSGVYFCASSHPDSRETQYFGPGTRLLVL.

V and J are TRBV19 and TRBJ2-7; TRBD2 aligns across 8 bases. The germline CDR1 and CDR2 sequences are LNHDA and SQIVND (reference sequence). CDR3 length: 13 residues. The J segment lost 6 bases and the V segment lost 3 bases, leaving 4 bases of the junction unmatched. The chain's CDR3 is CASSIPGGSEQYF. The CDR3 bases are TGTGCCAGTAGTATTCCGGGAGGGTCCGAGCAGTACTTC.

The genes are TRBV5-1 and TRBJ2-2; 7 bases line up with TRBD2. The length of the CDR3 is 13 residues. The V gene's germline CDR1 is SGHRS and CDR2 YFSETQ. With V trimmed by 7 bases and J by 6 bases, 6 bases remained unmatched. The CDR3 loop reads CASDPSGAGELFF. DNA for the CDR3: TGCGCCAGCGACCCCAGCGGGGCCGGGGAGCTGTTTTTT.

Notes on this clone: The junction and the germline gene differ at one end; a read error may be behind it. The genes are TRBV10-3 and TRBJ1-1; maybe TRBD1 (5 bases). CDR1 and CDR2 from the germline V gene are ENHRY and SYGVKD. CDR3 length: 16 residues. The CDR3 loop reads CAISESLQARNTEAFF. The CDR3 DNA follows: TGTGCCATCAGCGAGTCCCTACAGGCGAGGAATACTGAAGCTTTCTTT.

CDR3 sequence (DNA): TGTGCCAGCAGTCTAGCGGGGACCTACGAGCAGTACTTC. This encodes CASSLAGTYEQYF. The J gene is TRBJ2-7, the V gene TRBV2; 9 bases match TRBD2. After removal of 5 bases from V and 2 bases from J, the junction contained 1 base not matched to a gene. From germline, CDR1 is SNHLY and CDR2 FYNNEI. The CDR3 covers 13 residues.